This T cell receptor (beta chain) came from a study of blood T cell repertoires in COVID-19. Study context: Spain, Italy and the United States supplied samples that represented acute and convalescent COVID-19. T cells, B-cell-depleted T cells, or PBMCs supplied cDNA or gDNA.

Study processing details: Scientists estimated how many nucleated cells there were by amplifying reference gene primers. Libraries were prepared by immunoSEQ multiplex PCR; TCRdb keeps only in-frame clonotypes and omits some of them. The DNA was the basis for D and trimming; V, J and clone size are from that table. This sample has about 45,000 clones, with just under 70% found just once. The germline V gene has CDR1 KGHSH and CDR2 LQKENI. Trimming left V 3 bases short and J 1 base short, with 12 bases between. This CDR3 comprises 15 residues. The TCR comes from an elderly man with acute or convalescent COVID-19. This sequence joins TRBV18 and TRBJ1-1, with D perhaps TRBD1 (6 bases). Sequenced material: peripheral blood. As DNA, the CDR3 is TGTGCCAGCTCACCCACTACGGGACAGAACACTGAAGCTTTCTTT. It is translated as CASSPTTGQNTEAFF.